By sample fraction, the clone carrying this TCR beta chain is medium-sized. This specimen comes from a study of human T cells and chemical hapten exposure. In the study overall: Skin on the upper inner arm, about 2 cm by about 2 cm in size, was sensitized with 2% DPC.

Each CDR3 protein gets one entry after TCRdb re-called the RACE reads with MiXCR. Among under 100,000 distinct CDR3 sequences listed, 10% were seen once. The CDR3 is made up of 10 amino acids. The V end was cut by 7 bases, the J end by 1 base, with 4 bases between. The germline V gene encodes CDR1 SQVTM and CDR2 ANQGSEA. Documented time point: patch test 2, 6 weeks after DPC sensitization. Treatment here: therapeutic diphenylcyclopropenone sensitization with weekly scalp DPC. The starting material was whole blood, obtained in connection with sensitization to the hapten diphenylcyclopropenone (DPC). This sequence joins TRBV29-1 and TRBJ1-1; D gene unclear. This TCR derives from a woman aged 45 to 65 with alopecia areata. Some clones in this sample may be carry-over from other donors' samples. CDR3 in amino acids: CSERNTEAFF. CDR3 in DNA: TGCAGCGAAAGGAACACTGAAGCTTTCTTT.